What follows are 7 T cell receptor beta chains derived from one specimen sequenced in a study of blood T cell repertoires in COVID-19 (dated by TCRdb to about 2020). The receptor library was made with the immunoSEQ multiplex PCR assay. Sourced from immuneACCESS, this table was stored by TCRdb with only in-frame sequences that have V and J called. A share of the clones is absent; for the studies checked, an unresolved V gene accounts for under half, and the remainder has no known explanation. Counted in this sample were fewer than 500,000 clones; 87% of them appeared once. The ten top clones hold 0.65% to 0.9% of the sample. Sequenced material: PBMCs or T cells enriched from blood (not recorded which). Receptors were obtained from a woman aged 18-35 years who had recovered from COVID-19.

The chain joins TRBV11-3 to TRBJ2-1; no clear D. The CDR3 contains 13 residues. Between the trimmed V and J ends, which lost 4 bases and 9 bases, there was a span of 13 bases. Germline CDR1 SGHNT, CDR2 YENEEA. This chain's CDR3 is CASSYTRGGEQFF. The CDR3 coding sequence is TGTGCCAGCAGCTATACAAGAGGTGGTGAGCAGTTCTTC.

The V call is TRBV3-1 (or the pseudogene TRBV3-2), the J call TRBJ1-2, with D possibly matching TRBD1 (6 bases). Between the trimmed V and J ends, which lost 8 bases and 8 bases, there was a span of 18 bases. The germline gives CDR1 LGHDT, CDR2 YNNKEL (reference sequence). The CDR3 runs to 13 residues. CDR3: CASRPGESVGYTF. The CDR3 nucleotides read TGTGCCAGCCGTCCAGGGGAATCGGTCGGCTACACCTTC.

This sequence joins TRBV6-1 and TRBJ1-5; 7 bases match TRBD1. The CDR3 is 15 residues long. Germline values: CDR1 MNHNS, CDR2 SASEGT. Unmatched junction bases numbered 5, after V lost 3 bases and J lost 3 bases. The CDR3 coding sequence is TGTGCCAGCAGTGACGAAGGGGGCCCCAATCAGCCCCAGCATTTT. It codes for CASSDEGGPNQPQHF.

Comments on this clone: Other DNA sequences in this sample translate to the same CDR3. The V gene is TRBV10-3, the J gene TRBJ1-1; the D gene is possibly TRBD1 (5 bases). This CDR3 is 13 amino acids long. The V gene's germline CDR1 is ENHRY and CDR2 SYGVKD. Between the trimmed V and J ends, which lost 5 bases and 0 bases, there was a span of 7 bases. The CDR3 sequence: CAISQGLNTEAFF. Here the CDR3 DNA reads TGTGCCATCAGTCAGGGTTTGAACACTGAAGCTTTCTTT.

This sequence joins TRBV18 and TRBJ1-4; maybe TRBD1 (5 bases). With 3 bases removed from V and 4 bases from J, the gap between germline ends came to 15 bases. Germline loops: CDR1 KGHSH, CDR2 LQKENI. The CDR3 is 16 residues long. CDR3 sequence: CASSPSSGSFNEKLFF. The CDR3 DNA is TGTGCCAGCTCACCCTCCTCAGGGTCCTTTAATGAAAAACTGTTTTTT.

CDR3 protein: CASTRRTGREKLFF. The CDR3 nucleotides read TGTGCCAGCACCCGTCGGACAGGTCGGGAAAAACTGTTTTTT. The rearrangement uses TRBV28 and TRBJ1-4; 7 bases match TRBD1. Germline lookup yields CDR1 MDHEN and CDR2 SYDVKM. V was clipped by 7 bases and J by 8 bases; unmatched bases: 10. The length of the CDR3 is 14 residues.

The V and J genes are TRBV5-1 and TRBJ1-1, with a tentative D call TRBD1 (6 bases). This CDR3 has 15 residues. Germline V gene sequence: CDR1 SGHRS, CDR2 YFSETQ. The V end was cut by 3 bases, the J end by 0 bases, with 12 bases between. The DNA for the CDR3 is TGCGCCAGCAGCTCCAACAGGGTAATGAACACTGAAGCTTTCTTT. It specifies CASSSNRVMNTEAFF. Supplemented by reference TRBV5-1 and TRBJ1-1, the full variable domain reads KAGVTQTPRYLIKTRGQQVTLSCSPISGHRSVSWYQQTPGQGLQFLFEYFSETQRNKGNFPGRFSGRQFSNSRSEMNVSTLELGDSALYLCASSSNRVMNTEAFFGQGTRLTVV.